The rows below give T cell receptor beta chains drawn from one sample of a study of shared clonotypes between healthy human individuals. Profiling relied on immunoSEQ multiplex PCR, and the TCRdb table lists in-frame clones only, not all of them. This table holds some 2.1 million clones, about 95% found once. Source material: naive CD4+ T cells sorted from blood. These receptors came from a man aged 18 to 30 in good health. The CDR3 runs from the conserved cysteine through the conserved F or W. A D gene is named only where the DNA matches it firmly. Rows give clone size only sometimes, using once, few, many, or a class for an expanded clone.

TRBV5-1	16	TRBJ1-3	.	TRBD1	CASSFDREASGNTIYF	TGCGCCAGCAGTTTCGACAGGGAGGCCTCTGGAAACACCATATATTTT
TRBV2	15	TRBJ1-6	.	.	CASSGDRPYNSPLHF	TGTGCCAGCAGTGGGGACCGACCCTATAATTCACCCCTCCACTTT
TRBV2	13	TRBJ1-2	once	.	CASTEGSNYGYTF	TGTGCCAGCACTGAGGGATCAAACTATGGCTACACCTTC
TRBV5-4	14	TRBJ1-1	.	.	CASSLRASDTEAFF	TGTGCCAGCAGCTTGCGGGCGTCGGACACTGAAGCTTTCTTT
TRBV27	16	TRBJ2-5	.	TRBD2	CASSLLGAQRGETQYF	TGTGCCAGCAGTTTACTGGGGGCCCAGCGGGGGGAGACCCAGTACTTC
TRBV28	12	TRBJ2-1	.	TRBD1	CASSPDRVEQFF	TGTGCCAGCAGTCCCGACAGGGTTGAGCAGTTCTTC
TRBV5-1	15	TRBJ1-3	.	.	CASSLGGSSGNTIYF	TGCGCCAGCAGCCTGGGGGGTTCGTCCGGAAACACCATATATTTT
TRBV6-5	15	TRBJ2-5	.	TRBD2	CASSYSSGGGETQYF	TGTGCCAGCAGTTACTCGAGCGGGGGGGGAGAGACCCAGTACTTC
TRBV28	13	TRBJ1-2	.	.	CASRRWETYGYTF	TGTGCCAGCCGGCGGTGGGAGACCTATGGCTACACCTTC
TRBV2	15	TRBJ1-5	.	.	CASSSQAPQNQPQHF	TGTGCCAGCAGTTCACAGGCGCCCCAAAATCAGCCCCAGCATTTT
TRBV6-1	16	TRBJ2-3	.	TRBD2	CASSASGGARGDTQYF	TGTGCCAGCAGTGCTAGCGGGGGGGCCCGCGGAGATACGCAGTATTTT
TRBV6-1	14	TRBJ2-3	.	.	CASKGGTGTDTQYF	TGTGCCAGCAAAGGAGGGACAGGCACAGATACGCAGTATTTT
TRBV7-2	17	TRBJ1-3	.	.	CASSLARAQSSGNTIYF	TGTGCCAGCAGCTTAGCGCGAGCTCAATCCTCTGGAAACACCATATATTTT
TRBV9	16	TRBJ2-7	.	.	CASSVVSESSPYEQYF	TGTGCCAGCAGCGTAGTGAGCGAGTCCTCCCCCTACGAGCAGTACTTC
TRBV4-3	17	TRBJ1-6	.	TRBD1	CASSQGSMTGGGSPLHF	TGCGCCAGCAGCCAGGGTTCTATGACAGGGGGAGGTTCACCCCTCCACTTT
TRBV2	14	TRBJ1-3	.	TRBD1	CASRDRGLGNTIYF	TGTGCCAGCAGGGACAGGGGGCTCGGAAACACCATATATTTT
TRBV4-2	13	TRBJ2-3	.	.	CASSQEGEDTQYF	TGTGCCAGCAGCCAAGAGGGGGAAGATACGCAGTATTTT
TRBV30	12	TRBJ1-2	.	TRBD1	CAHWTGPGGYTF	TGTGCCCACTGGACAGGCCCAGGTGGCTACACCTTC
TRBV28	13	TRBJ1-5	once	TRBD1	CASLDRGNQPQHF	TGTGCCAGCTTGGACAGGGGGAATCAGCCCCAGCATTTT
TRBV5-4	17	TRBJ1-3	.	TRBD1	CASSQEVTGAGGNTIYF	TGTGCCAGCAGCCAGGAAGTGACAGGGGCGGGAGGAAACACCATATATTTT
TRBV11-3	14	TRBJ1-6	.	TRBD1	CASSSDRGRSPLHF	TGTGCCAGCAGCTCCGACAGGGGTAGGTCACCCCTCCACTTT
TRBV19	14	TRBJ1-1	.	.	CASSMVRGTGKAFF	TGTGCCAGTAGTATGGTGCGAGGTACCGGCAAAGCTTTCTTT